This T cell receptor (beta chain) was obtained from a study of shared clonotypes between healthy human individuals. In the study overall: The donor group consisted of two women and three men, aged 18 to 49. Each donor had three CD4 naive, three CD4 memory, two CD8 naive and one CD8 memory plate. Regarding the study as a whole: Among donors, sharing of clonotypes was expected to be affected by sequencing depth.

From germline, CDR1 is LNHNV and CDR2 YYDKDF (reference sequence). V gave up 1 base and J gave up 9 bases; unmatched junction bases: 7. This CDR3 region has 15 residues. About this clone itself: Antigen unknown.

Assay used: immunoSEQ multiplex PCR; TCRdb lists only in-frame clones, some missing. The sample contains about 2.4 million clones, over 85% of which appear only once. The receptor comes from a man in his late teens or twenties in good health. Some clones in this sample may be carry-over from other donors' samples. Sequenced material: naive CD4+ T cells from PBMCs. Regarding subset: CD45RA+ positively selected. The genes are TRBV15 and TRBJ2-7; 12 nucleotides agree with TRBD1. CDR3 region: CATSRGDRGPFGQYF. The CDR3 coding sequence is TGTGCCACCAGCAGAGGGGACAGGGGGCCTTTTGGGCAGTACTTC.